This T cell receptor (beta chain) was recorded in a study of memory CD4+ T cells and cytomegalovirus serostatus. The repertoire was sequenced with immunoSEQ multiplex PCR; TCRdb's copy has only in-frame clones and lacks some. The table lists tens of thousands of clones, about four fifths of them singletons. V gave up 11 bases and J gave up 2 bases, with 18 bases separating them. Germline loops: CDR1 SNHLY, CDR2 FYNNEI. This CDR3 contains 14 residues. Single viable CD3+CD4+CD8-CD45RO+ cells were sorted as the memory CD4+ T cells. V is TRBV2 and J is TRBJ2-5; either TRBD1 or TRBD2 may fit D (5 bases each). The clonotype comes from an adult in good health and CMV-seronegative. Input material: memory CD4+ T cells from blood. The CDR3 coding sequence is TGTGCCTCTTTTCAGAGGGGACGTCAAGAGACCCAGTACTTC. This sequence encodes CASFQRGRQETQYF.